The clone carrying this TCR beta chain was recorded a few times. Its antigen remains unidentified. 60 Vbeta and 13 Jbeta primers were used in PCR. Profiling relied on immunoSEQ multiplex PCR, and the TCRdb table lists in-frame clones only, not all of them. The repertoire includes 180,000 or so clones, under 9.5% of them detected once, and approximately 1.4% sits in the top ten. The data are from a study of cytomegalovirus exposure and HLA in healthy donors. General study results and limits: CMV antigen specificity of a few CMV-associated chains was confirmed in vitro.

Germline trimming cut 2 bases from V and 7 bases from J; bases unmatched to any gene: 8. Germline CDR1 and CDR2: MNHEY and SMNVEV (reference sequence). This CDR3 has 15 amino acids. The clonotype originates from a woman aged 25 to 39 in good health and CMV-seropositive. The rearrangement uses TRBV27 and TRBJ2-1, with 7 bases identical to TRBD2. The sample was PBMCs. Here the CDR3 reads CASSLGSGLTNEQFF. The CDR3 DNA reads TGTGCCAGCAGTTTAGGTAGCGGGTTAACGAATGAGCAGTTCTTC.